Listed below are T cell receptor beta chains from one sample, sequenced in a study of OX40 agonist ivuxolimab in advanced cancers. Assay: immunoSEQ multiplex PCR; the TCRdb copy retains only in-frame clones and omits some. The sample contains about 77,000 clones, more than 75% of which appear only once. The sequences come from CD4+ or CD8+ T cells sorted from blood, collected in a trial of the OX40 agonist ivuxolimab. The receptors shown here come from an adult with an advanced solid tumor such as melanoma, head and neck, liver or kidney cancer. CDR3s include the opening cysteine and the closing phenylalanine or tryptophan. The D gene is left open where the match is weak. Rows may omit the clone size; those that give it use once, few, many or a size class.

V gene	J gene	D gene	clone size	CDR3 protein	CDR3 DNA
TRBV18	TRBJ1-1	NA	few	CASSPRMNTEAFF	TGTGCCAGCTCACCACGAATGAACACTGAAGCTTTCTTT
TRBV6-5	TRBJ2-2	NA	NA	CASSYRQLADSGELFF	TGTGCCAGCAGTTACAGGCAACTAGCAGACTCCGGGGAGCTGTTTTTT
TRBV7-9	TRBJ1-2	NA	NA	CASSLVSGELYGYTF	TGTGCCAGCAGCTTAGTGTCCGGGGAACTCTATGGCTACACCTTC
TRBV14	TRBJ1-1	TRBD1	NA	CASSRHRGNTEAFF	TGTGCCAGCAGCCGCCACAGGGGGAACACTGAAGCTTTCTTT
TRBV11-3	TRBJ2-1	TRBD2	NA	CASSYGTRSFNEQFF	TGTGCCAGCAGCTACGGGACTAGATCATTTAATGAGCAGTTCTTC
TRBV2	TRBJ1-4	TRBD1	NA	CASSRDRVGDEKLFF	TGTGCCAGCTCCCGGGACAGGGTAGGGGATGAAAAACTGTTTTTT
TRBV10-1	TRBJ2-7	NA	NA	CANSESMRDEQYF	TGCGCCAACAGTGAGTCCATGAGGGACGAGCAGTACTTC
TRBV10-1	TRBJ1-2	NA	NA	CASSESHLGRDGYTF	TGCGCCAGCAGTGAGTCTCACTTAGGCCGGGATGGCTACACCTTC
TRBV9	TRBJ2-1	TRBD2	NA	CASSPQTSGGNEQFF	TGTGCCAGCAGCCCTCAGACTAGCGGGGGAAATGAGCAGTTCTTC
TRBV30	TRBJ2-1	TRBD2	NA	CAWSVSLAGVREQFF	TGTGCCTGGAGTGTAAGCCTAGCGGGAGTCCGTGAGCAGTTCTTC
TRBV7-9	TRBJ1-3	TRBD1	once	CASSSGTGVGNTIYF	TGTGCCAGCAGCTCTGGGACAGGGGTCGGAAACACCATATATTTT